This TCR beta chain was recorded in a study of vaccination and CD4 T cells after COVID-19. Study in general: At a median approximately 100 days (range 35 to 161) after diagnosis, post-COVID samples were drawn. At a median 72 days (range 14 to 241) after dose two, post-vaccine samples were obtained.

To note about this clonotype: The target antigen is unknown.

Study results and caveats: Among convalescent patients, a median roughly 88% of reactive clones emerged only after vaccination.

This CDR3 comprises 15 residues. In germline, CDR1 is LNHNV, CDR2 YYDKDF (reference sequence). The V and J ends lost 6 bases and 2 bases respectively, with 15 bases between them. Indicated treatment: roughly nine-day PBMC culture with coronavirus spike peptide pools or control peptides (ViraFEST assay). About 1.8 million PBMCs per well were cultured with 8.5 to 10 IU/ml IL-2 and about 10 ug/ml peptide pools. The Oncomine TCR Beta short-read assay sequenced DNA from cultured CD4+ T cells. TCRdb passed the PCR reads through MiXCR, listing each CDR3 protein once. The sample shows about 12,000 distinct CDR3 sequences, 48% of them seen only once.

V gene TRBV15 combines with J gene TRBJ2-3; D might be TRBD1 or TRBD2, each matching 5 bases. This TCR was sampled from a human donor who had recovered from COVID-19. The sample taken for sequencing was CD4+ T cells from blood, cultured in vitro. The CDR3 reads CATRIGTTLTDTQYF. In DNA form, the CDR3 reads TGTGCCACCAGAATCGGGACGACCCTCACAGATACGCAGTATTTT.